Listed below are T cell receptor beta chains from one sample, sequenced in a study of T cells in Graves' hyperthyroidism and ophthalmopathy. MiXCR, run by TCRdb on the multiplex PCR reads, gives a single entry per CDR3 protein. The table shows around 190,000 distinct CDR3 sequences, with roughly a sixth occurring only once. Sequencing was done on a sample of blood. These TCRs come from a woman aged 45-60 years with Graves' hyperthyroidism. Each CDR3 is given with its conserved first and last residue. Fields, in order: clone size, J gene, D gene, V gene, CDR3 protein, CDR3 DNA. The D gene is left open where the match is weak. Clone size, where shown, is once, few, many, or a class for clones that have expanded.

clone size: few
J gene: TRBJ2-7
D gene: NA
V gene: TRBV7-8
CDR3 protein: CASSLDLFGESSYEHYF
CDR3 DNA: TGTGCCAGCAGCTTAGATTTGTTTGGGGAGAGCTCCTACGAGCACTACTTC

clone size: few
J gene: TRBJ2-7
D gene: NA
V gene: TRBV30
CDR3 protein: CAWSGTGTSSYEQYF
CDR3 DNA: TGTGCCTGGAGCGGCACCGGGACAAGTTCCTACGAGCAGTACTTC

clone size: many
J gene: TRBJ2-7
D gene: TRBD2
V gene: TRBV5-1
CDR3 protein: CASSRTRGGTSYEQYF
CDR3 DNA: TGCGCCAGCAGCCGCACCCGGGGGGGCACCTCCTACGAGCAGTACTTC

clone size: once
J gene: TRBJ2-3
D gene: NA
V gene: TRBV9
CDR3 protein: CASSSRRALTSTDTQYF
CDR3 DNA: TGTGCCAGCAGCTCGAGAAGGGCGTTGACTAGCACAGATACGCAGTATTTT

clone size: many
J gene: TRBJ1-5
D gene: NA
V gene: TRBV6-1
CDR3 protein: CASSGTFSNQPQHF
CDR3 DNA: TGTGCCAGCAGTGGGACATTCAGCAATCAGCCCCAGCATTTT

clone size: many
J gene: TRBJ2-3
D gene: TRBD2
V gene: TRBV4-1
CDR3 protein: CASSQDGAGGPPDTQYF
CDR3 DNA: TGCGCCAGCAGCCAAGATGGCGCGGGAGGGCCTCCAGATACGCAGTATTTT

clone size: NA
J gene: TRBJ2-1
D gene: NA
V gene: TRBV11-3
CDR3 protein: CASSLVAASYNEQFF
CDR3 DNA: TGTGCCAGCAGCTTAGTGGCGGCCAGCTACAATGAGCAGTTCTTC

clone size: many
J gene: TRBJ2-7
D gene: TRBD2
V gene: TRBV12-3/TRBV12-4
CDR3 protein: CASNLLAGGPEQYF
CDR3 DNA: TGTGCCAGCAACCTACTAGCGGGAGGGCCCGAGCAGTACTTC

clone size: NA
J gene: TRBJ1-2
D gene: NA
V gene: TRBV3-1
CDR3 protein: CASSEQRAYTF
CDR3 DNA: TGTGCCAGCAGCGAACAGAGGGCCTACACCTTC

clone size: few
J gene: TRBJ2-2
D gene: NA
V gene: TRBV7-2
CDR3 protein: CASSLLPGGGNTGELFF
CDR3 DNA: TGTGCCAGCAGCTTACTCCCTGGGGGAGGGAACACCGGGGAGCTGTTTTTT

clone size: many
J gene: TRBJ2-3
D gene: NA
V gene: TRBV7-9
CDR3 protein: CASSRLWEYAGDTQYF
CDR3 DNA: TGTGCCAGCAGCCGACTCTGGGAGTACGCTGGGGATACGCAGTATTTT

clone size: many
J gene: TRBJ1-2
D gene: NA
V gene: TRBV24-1
CDR3 protein: CATSDPARGGGYTF
CDR3 DNA: TGTGCCACCAGTGACCCCGCCCGAGGAGGGGGCTACACCTTC

clone size: many
J gene: TRBJ2-7
D gene: NA
V gene: TRBV6-2/TRBV6-3
CDR3 protein: CASSYTAPYEQYF
CDR3 DNA: TGTGCCAGCAGTTACACGGCACCCTACGAGCAGTACTTC

clone size: many
J gene: TRBJ2-5
D gene: TRBD1
V gene: TRBV28
CDR3 protein: CASSSTGTGEETQYF
CDR3 DNA: TGTGCCAGCAGTTCTACCGGGACAGGGGAAGAGACCCAGTACTTC

clone size: many
J gene: TRBJ2-1
D gene: NA
V gene: TRBV6-6
CDR3 protein: CASSYYQTYYNEQFF
CDR3 DNA: TGTGCCAGCAGTTACTACCAAACCTACTACAATGAGCAGTTCTTC

clone size: NA
J gene: TRBJ2-1
D gene: NA
V gene: TRBV7-3
CDR3 protein: CASSSGRVGLLRNEQFF
CDR3 DNA: TGTGCCAGCAGCTCCGGACGAGTAGGGCTATTACGAAATGAGCAGTTCTTC

clone size: NA
J gene: TRBJ2-3
D gene: NA
V gene: TRBV6-1
CDR3 protein: CASRKERRPPVTDTQYF
CDR3 DNA: TGTGCCAGCAGGAAGGAGAGGCGCCCCCCTGTCACAGATACGCAGTATTTT

clone size: NA
J gene: TRBJ1-2
D gene: NA
V gene: TRBV6-5
CDR3 protein: CASSYSWTVFGGYTF
CDR3 DNA: TGTGCCAGCAGTTACTCATGGACCGTCTTCGGAGGCTACACCTTC

clone size: NA
J gene: TRBJ2-7
D gene: TRBD1
V gene: TRBV12-3/TRBV12-4
CDR3 protein: CASSFYGTGGSYEQYF
CDR3 DNA: TGTGCCAGCAGTTTCTACGGGACAGGGGGCTCCTACGAGCAGTACTTC

clone size: NA
J gene: TRBJ2-7
D gene: NA
V gene: TRBV9
CDR3 protein: CASSEGPYYEQYF
CDR3 DNA: TGTGCCAGCAGCGAAGGGCCCTACTACGAGCAGTACTTC

clone size: many
J gene: TRBJ1-1
D gene: NA
V gene: TRBV29-1
CDR3 protein: CSVLGTARRNTEAFF
CDR3 DNA: TGCAGCGTTCTCGGGACGGCCAGAAGGAACACTGAAGCTTTCTTT

clone size: NA
J gene: TRBJ1-6
D gene: NA
V gene: TRBV6-1
CDR3 protein: CASTRVPNSPLHF
CDR3 DNA: TGTGCCAGCACCCGGGTACCAAATTCACCCCTCCACTTT

clone size: few
J gene: TRBJ2-7
D gene: NA
V gene: TRBV7-3
CDR3 protein: CASSPSPDYEQYF
CDR3 DNA: TGTGCCAGCAGCCCCTCGCCGGATTACGAGCAGTACTTC

clone size: many
J gene: TRBJ2-7
D gene: TRBD1
V gene: TRBV4-1
CDR3 protein: CASSQGQGVYEQYF
CDR3 DNA: TGCGCCAGCAGCCAGGGACAGGGCGTCTACGAGCAGTACTTC

clone size: many
J gene: TRBJ1-6
D gene: NA
V gene: TRBV2
CDR3 protein: CASLGRTENSPLHF
CDR3 DNA: TGTGCCAGCCTAGGAAGGACGGAAAATTCACCCCTCCACTTT

clone size: once
J gene: TRBJ1-5
D gene: NA
V gene: TRBV20-1
CDR3 protein: CSARVSMGNRPQHF
CDR3 DNA: TGCAGTGCTAGAGTTTCCATGGGTAATCGGCCCCAGCATTTT

clone size: many
J gene: TRBJ1-2
D gene: NA
V gene: TRBV5-1
CDR3 protein: CASSLDHSGLYGYTF
CDR3 DNA: TGCGCCAGCAGCTTGGACCATTCTGGGCTTTATGGCTACACCTTC

clone size: many
J gene: TRBJ2-1
D gene: TRBD2
V gene: TRBV20-1
CDR3 protein: CSARSGLVVIDEQFF
CDR3 DNA: TGCAGTGCTAGATCCGGACTAGTGGTGATCGATGAGCAGTTCTTC

clone size: many
J gene: TRBJ2-3
D gene: TRBD2
V gene: TRBV20-1
CDR3 protein: CSARTGLEGRDTQYF
CDR3 DNA: TGCAGTGCTAGAACGGGACTAGAAGGGAGAGATACGCAGTATTTT

clone size: many
J gene: TRBJ2-1
D gene: NA
V gene: TRBV27
CDR3 protein: CASSRVTGAYNEQFF
CDR3 DNA: TGTGCCAGCAGTCGAGTGACGGGAGCCTACAATGAGCAGTTCTTC

clone size: many
J gene: TRBJ1-2
D gene: NA
V gene: TRBV29-1
CDR3 protein: CSVEVKKGVDGYTF
CDR3 DNA: TGCAGCGTTGAAGTAAAGAAAGGAGTTGATGGCTACACCTTC

clone size: many
J gene: TRBJ2-3
D gene: NA
V gene: TRBV20-1
CDR3 protein: CSARDNGGNTDTQYF
CDR3 DNA: TGCAGTGCTAGAGATAACGGCGGGAACACAGATACGCAGTATTTT

clone size: few
J gene: TRBJ1-6
D gene: NA
V gene: TRBV7-6
CDR3 protein: CASRGSGSSPLHF
CDR3 DNA: TGTGCCAGCAGGGGTTCGGGCAGTTCACCCCTCCACTTT

clone size: many
J gene: TRBJ2-7
D gene: NA
V gene: TRBV3-1
CDR3 protein: CASSQDRTGSYEQYF
CDR3 DNA: TGTGCCAGCAGCCAAGATCGAACGGGTAGCTACGAGCAGTACTTC

clone size: NA
J gene: TRBJ2-5
D gene: NA
V gene: TRBV5-1
CDR3 protein: CASSLVSGQETQYF
CDR3 DNA: TGCGCCAGCAGCTTGGTTTCCGGACAAGAGACCCAGTACTTC

clone size: few
J gene: TRBJ1-2
D gene: NA
V gene: TRBV6-2/TRBV6-3
CDR3 protein: CASSTSGKGDSNYGYTF
CDR3 DNA: TGTGCCAGCAGCACCTCAGGGAAAGGGGATTCTAACTATGGCTACACCTTC

clone size: many
J gene: TRBJ2-7
D gene: TRBD2
V gene: TRBV7-2
CDR3 protein: CASSLGSSGSVYEQYF
CDR3 DNA: TGTGCCAGCAGCTTAGGGTCTAGCGGGAGTGTCTACGAGCAGTACTTC

clone size: many
J gene: TRBJ2-1
D gene: NA
V gene: TRBV7-9
CDR3 protein: CASSSKGLLYNEQFF
CDR3 DNA: TGTGCCAGCAGCTCTAAAGGACTTCTCTACAATGAGCAGTTCTTC

clone size: many
J gene: TRBJ2-3
D gene: TRBD2
V gene: TRBV2
CDR3 protein: CASSDFVAGGPRDTQYF
CDR3 DNA: TGTGCCAGCAGTGATTTTGTAGCGGGAGGGCCTCGTGATACGCAGTATTTT

clone size: few
J gene: TRBJ2-7
D gene: TRBD1
V gene: TRBV3-1
CDR3 protein: CASSPGQEIYEQYF
CDR3 DNA: TGTGCCAGCAGCCCGGGACAGGAGATTTACGAGCAGTACTTC

clone size: NA
J gene: TRBJ2-5
D gene: NA
V gene: TRBV5-1
CDR3 protein: CASRLSEAGKTQYF
CDR3 DNA: TGCGCCAGCAGGTTGTCGGAGGCGGGAAAGACCCAGTACTTC

clone size: NA
J gene: TRBJ2-3
D gene: NA
V gene: TRBV7-3
CDR3 protein: CASSSVGEFTDTQYF
CDR3 DNA: TGTGCCAGCAGCTCCGTAGGGGAGTTCACAGATACGCAGTATTTT

clone size: many
J gene: TRBJ1-1
D gene: NA
V gene: TRBV10-3
CDR3 protein: CAGRRSLNTEAFF
CDR3 DNA: TGTGCCGGCCGTCGGTCTCTGAACACTGAAGCTTTCTTT

clone size: many
J gene: TRBJ2-7
D gene: NA
V gene: TRBV28
CDR3 protein: CASSWTETPYEQYF
CDR3 DNA: TGTGCCAGCAGTTGGACAGAGACACCCTACGAGCAGTACTTC

clone size: NA
J gene: TRBJ2-5
D gene: NA
V gene: TRBV10-3
CDR3 protein: CAISDDETQYF
CDR3 DNA: TGTGCCATCAGTGATGATGAGACCCAGTACTTC

clone size: NA
J gene: TRBJ1-2
D gene: NA
V gene: TRBV20-1
CDR3 protein: CSAYLENGYTF
CDR3 DNA: TGCAGTGCTTACTTGGAGAATGGCTACACCTTC

clone size: many
J gene: TRBJ2-1
D gene: TRBD2
V gene: TRBV9
CDR3 protein: CASSFSGTSYNEQFF
CDR3 DNA: TGTGCCAGCAGCTTCAGCGGGACCTCCTACAATGAGCAGTTCTTC

clone size: few
J gene: TRBJ1-3
D gene: NA
V gene: TRBV4-1
CDR3 protein: CASSPEGGGNTIYF
CDR3 DNA: TGCGCCAGCAGCCCGGAGGGGGGTGGAAACACCATATATTTT

clone size: NA
J gene: TRBJ2-3
D gene: NA
V gene: TRBV30
CDR3 protein: CAWSVETDTQYF
CDR3 DNA: TGTGCCTGGAGTGTCGAAACAGATACGCAGTATTTT

clone size: NA
J gene: TRBJ2-5
D gene: NA
V gene: TRBV30
CDR3 protein: CAWDRRHRETQYF
CDR3 DNA: TGTGCCTGGGACAGGCGACATCGGGAGACCCAGTACTTC

clone size: NA
J gene: TRBJ2-7
D gene: NA
V gene: TRBV7-6
CDR3 protein: CASSLSELGYEQYF
CDR3 DNA: TGTGCCAGCAGCTTAAGTGAGTTGGGGTACGAGCAGTACTTC